The 17 T cell receptor beta chains presented below share a single source sample, sequenced in a study of T cells after yellow fever vaccination. TCRdb passed the 5' RACE reads through MiXCR, listing each CDR3 protein once. This table holds about 50,000 distinct CDR3 sequences, approximately 7% found once. The sample here was CD8+ T cells sorted from PBMCs, taken on the day of the first yellow fever vaccination. These receptors were collected from a man aged 18 to 30 who received the YFV17D yellow fever vaccine.

This clonotype was counted between two and nine times. The J gene is TRBJ1-2, the V gene TRBV20-1; D may be TRBD1 (6 bases). This CDR3 has 14 residues. Germline CDR1 reads DFQATT; CDR2 reads SNEGSKA (reference sequence). Trimming shortened V by 5 bases and J by 2 bases, and 15 bases separated the two germline ends. The CDR3 spells CSAPAGDLNYGYTF. The CDR3, as DNA: TGCAGTGCTCCGGCAGGGGATCTCAACTATGGCTACACCTTC.

This clonotype has more than one count but fewer than ten. CDR3 DNA: TGCGCCAGCAGCTTGATTCGGCTAGCGGGAGAAGAGACCCAGTACTTC. This encodes CASSLIRLAGEETQYF. The chain has TRBV5-1 and TRBJ2-5; 10 bases map to TRBD2. The V segment lost 1 base and the J segment 3 bases; nucleotides outside the gene matches: 6. This CDR3 is 16 amino acids long. Germline-derived CDR1 and CDR2 are SGHRS and YFSETQ. The complete variable domain, with remaining parts taken from reference TRBV5-1 and TRBJ2-5, reads KAGVTQTPRYLIKTRGQQVTLSCSPISGHRSVSWYQQTPGQGLQFLFEYFSETQRNKGNFPGRFSGRQFSNSRSEMNVSTLELGDSALYLCASSLIRLAGEETQYFGPGTRLLVL.

This clonotype occurred a few times. The chain joins TRBV2 to TRBJ1-2; weak D call: TRBD1 (5 bases). The V gene's germline CDR1 is SNHLY and CDR2 FYNNEI. The CDR3 extends over 12 amino acids. V was trimmed by 7 bases and J by 12 bases, leaving 18 bases between them. CDR3 DNA sequence: TGTGCCAGCAAGGGGAGCCTTCTTTCGAACACCTTC. This sequence encodes CASKGSLLSNTF. The full variable domain, completed using reference TRBV2 and TRBJ1-2, is EPEVTQTPSHQVTQMGQEVILRCVPISNHLYFYWYRQILGQKVEFLVSFYNNEISEKSEIFDDQFSVERPDGSNFTLKIRSTKLEDSAMYFCASKGSLLSNTFGSGTRLTVV.

This clonotype showed up just a few times. V usage is TRBV2 and J usage is TRBJ2-2; the match to TRBD2 covers 11 bases. V was clipped by 3 bases and J by 6 bases; unmatched bases: 9. This CDR3 has 17 residues. Germline V CDR1 and CDR2: SNHLY, FYNNEI. CDR3 in DNA: TGTGCCAGCAGTGATAGCGGGGGGGCCATATTGTCCGGGGAGCTGTTTTTT. This encodes CASSDSGGAILSGELFF.

The table lists this clonotype with a few counts. The chain has TRBV7-2 and TRBJ1-6; perhaps TRBD1 as D (5 bases). Germline CDR1 SGHTA, CDR2 FQGNSA. This CDR3 spans 15 amino acids. Trimming took 5 bases from V and 9 from J, leaving 17 bases between them. CDR3 amino acids: CASSRVWGNGSPLHF. Written as DNA, the CDR3 is TGTGCCAGCAGCCGAGTCTGGGGGAACGGTTCACCCCTCCACTTT.

Only a few counts were recorded for this clonotype. The V call is TRBV4-1, the J call TRBJ2-7, with D possibly matching TRBD1 (5 bases). From germline, CDR1 is MGHRA and CDR2 YSYEKL. Trimming stripped 0 bases from V and 2 bases from J, with 14 bases between. The CDR3 loop spans 16 amino acids. The CDR3 DNA follows: TGCGCCAGCAGCCAAGATAGGGGCAGGGTTGCCTACGAGCAGTACTTC. It translates to CASSQDRGRVAYEQYF.

This clonotype occurred many times. The V call is TRBV27, the J call TRBJ2-3; 12 bases are a match to TRBD2. CDR3 size: 16 residues. The V gene end was trimmed by 5 bases and the J gene end by 4 bases; junction bases not matched to a gene: 7. Germline V gives CDR1 MNHEY, CDR2 SMNVEV (reference sequence). Here the CDR3 reads CASSGRLAGDPDTQYF. CDR3 in DNA: TGTGCCAGCAGTGGTCGACTAGCGGGGGACCCAGATACGCAGTATTTT.

This clonotype was detected a few times. The chain couples TRBV27 to TRBJ2-2; possibly TRBD1 or TRBD2 for D (6 bases each). V lost 4 bases, J lost 5 bases, and 17 bases lay in between. Germline assignment: CDR1 MNHEY and CDR2 SMNVEV (reference sequence). The CDR3 contains 16 residues. The CDR3 is CASSYGDGGRTGELFF. CDR3 nucleotides: TGTGCCAGCAGTTATGGAGATGGGGGGCGGACCGGGGAGCTGTTTTTT.

This clonotype showed up just a few times. The J gene is TRBJ2-3, the V gene TRBV11-2; D possibly corresponds to TRBD2 (6 bases). V was pared by 3 bases and J by 2 bases, with 9 bases between. The germline V gene has CDR1 SGHAT and CDR2 FQNNGV. CDR3 length equals 14 residues. This chain's CDR3 is CASSFRGTTDTQYF. CDR3 DNA sequence: TGTGCCAGCAGCTTTCGGGGGACCACAGATACGCAGTATTTT.

In its sample, this clonotype was seen a few times. V gene TRBV5-1 combines with J gene TRBJ2-1; 11 bases map to TRBD2. The CDR3 has 15 residues. In germline, CDR1 is SGHRS, CDR2 YFSETQ. The V gene end was trimmed by 4 bases and the J gene end by 5 bases; junction bases not matched to a gene: 5. This CDR3 is CASSTSGGPHNEQFF. CDR3 DNA sequence: TGCGCCAGCAGCACTAGCGGGGGCCCCCACAATGAGCAGTTCTTC.

V is TRBV2 and J is TRBJ2-1, with 12 bases fitting TRBD2. The CDR3 loop spans 15 amino acids. Trimming cost V 5 bases and J 7 bases; bases outside gene matches: 6. Germline V gene sequence: CDR1 SNHLY, CDR2 FYNNEI. The CDR3 protein is CASSPLAGGPNEQFF. The CDR3 DNA sequence: TGTGCCAGCAGTCCCCTAGCGGGGGGGCCTAATGAGCAGTTCTTC.

This clonotype has a handful of counts. The chain has TRBV10-3 and TRBJ1-6, with a tentative D call TRBD1 (5 bases). The CDR3 runs to 14 residues. The ends were cut back, 6 bases at V and 10 bases at J, with 16 bases in the middle. Germline CDR1 is ENHRY and CDR2 is SYGVKD. CDR3 in amino acids: CAIRPRDGLSPLHF. The CDR3 bases are TGTGCCATCAGGCCTCGGGACGGTCTCTCACCCCTCCACTTT.

The V and J genes are TRBV3-1 and TRBJ2-6; D might be TRBD1 or TRBD2, each matching 5 bases. V lost 3 bases and J lost 0, with 15 bases in between. The CDR3 spans 18 residues. The germline CDR1 and CDR2 sequences are LGHDT and YNNKEL (reference sequence). The CDR3 protein is CASSHPPGLSSGANVLTF. DNA for the CDR3: TGTGCCAGCAGCCACCCCCCGGGGCTGAGCTCTGGGGCCAACGTCCTGACTTTC.

To note about this clonotype: One end of the junction varies from germline; a read error may be responsible. The chain joins TRBV20-1 to TRBJ2-4; D is ambiguous. Germline values: CDR1 DFQATT, CDR2 SNEGSKA (reference sequence). The CDR3 sequence is 15 residues long. CDR3 coding DNA: TGCAGTGCTACACTGTGGGGTGTTTCCAATAACATTCAGTACTTC. Translating it yields CSATLWGVSNNIQYF.

The chain recombines TRBV6-5 with TRBJ2-3; D gene ambiguous. The germline V gene encodes CDR1 MNHEY and CDR2 SVGAGI. The CDR3 extends over 11 amino acids. V was clipped by 2 bases and J by 6 bases, with 3 bases between them. The CDR3, as DNA: TGTGCCAGCAGTTACCATGATACGCAGTATTTT. Amino acid sequence: CASSYHDTQYF.

This rearrangement joins TRBV7-9 to TRBJ1-2; unclear D gene. CDR3 length: 13 residues. V was shortened by 3 bases and J by 3 bases, with 8 bases between the two germline ends. Germline V gives CDR1 SEHNR, CDR2 FQNEAQ (reference sequence). CDR3 amino acids: CASSFEADYGYTF. In DNA form, the CDR3 reads TGTGCCAGCAGCTTTGAAGCCGACTATGGCTACACCTTC.

This clonotype was picked up a small number of times. Here the CDR3 reads CASSLGDWETQYF. In nucleotides, the CDR3 is TGTGCCAGCTCTTTGGGGGACTGGGAGACCCAGTACTTC. V and J are TRBV12-3 or TRBV12-4 and TRBJ2-5; D perhaps matches TRBD2 (6 bases). Trimming pared 8 bases from V and 5 bases from J, leaving 15 bases between. This CDR3 has 13 amino acids.